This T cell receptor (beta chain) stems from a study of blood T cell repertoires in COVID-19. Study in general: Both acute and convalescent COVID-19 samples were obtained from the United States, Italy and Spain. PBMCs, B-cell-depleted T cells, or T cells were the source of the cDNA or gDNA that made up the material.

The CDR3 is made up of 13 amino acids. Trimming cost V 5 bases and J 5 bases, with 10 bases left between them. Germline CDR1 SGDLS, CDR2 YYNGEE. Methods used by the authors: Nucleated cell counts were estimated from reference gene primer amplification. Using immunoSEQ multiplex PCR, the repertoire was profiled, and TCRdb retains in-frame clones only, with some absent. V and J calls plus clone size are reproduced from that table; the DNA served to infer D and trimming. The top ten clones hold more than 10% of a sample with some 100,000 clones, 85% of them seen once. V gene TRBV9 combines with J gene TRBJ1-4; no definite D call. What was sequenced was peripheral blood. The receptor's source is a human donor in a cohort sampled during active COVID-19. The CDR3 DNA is TGTGCCAGCAGTATGGGAGGCAATGAAAAACTGTTTTTT. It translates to CASSMGGNEKLFF. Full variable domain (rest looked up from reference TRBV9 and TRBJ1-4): DSGVTQTPKHLITATGQRVTLRCSPRSGDLSVYWYQQSLDQGLQFLIQYYNGEERAKGNILERFSAQQFPDLHSELNLSSLELGDSALYFCASSMGGNEKLFFGSGTQLSVL.